This T cell receptor beta chain was profiled in a study of blood T cell repertoires in COVID-19. Study-wide background: Sources were T cells, B-cell-depleted T cells, or PBMCs; the material itself was cDNA or gDNA.

Clones were sequenced by immunoSEQ multiplex PCR, and TCRdb holds only the in-frame ones, with some missing. Of about 240,000 clones listed, 87% were seen once; the top ten hold roughly 2.6%. In terms of age and location, participants ranged from roughly 18 to 90 years and lived in under 30 US areas. Participants reported their clinical history, and cohort assignment relied on those reports. This TCR was sampled from a woman aged 25 to 39 with acute COVID-19. Sequencing was done on a sample of PBMCs or T cells enriched from blood (not recorded which).

As DNA, the CDR3 is TGTGCCAGCAGCTCCCCAGGACAGGGAGTTTTTATTGAAGCTTTCTTT. Its translation: CASSSPGQGVFIEAFF. The V gene is TRBV7-9, the J gene TRBJ1-1; 8 bases map to TRBD1. The germline V gene has CDR1 SEHNR and CDR2 FQNEAQ (reference sequence). The CDR3 consists of 16 residues. J was trimmed by 7 bases and V by 4 bases; bases with no gene match: 14.